This T cell receptor (beta chain) comes out of a study of T cell repertoires in cytomegalovirus infection. At least ten counts were recorded for this clonotype. No antigen is known for it. In germline, CDR1 is SGHVS, CDR2 FQNEAQ. There are 14 residues in the CDR3. V was clipped by 3 bases and J by 5 bases, with 13 bases between them. TCRdb independently ran MiXCR on the reads; one entry per CDR3 protein. The data show about 890,000 distinct CDR3 sequences, around 32% seen once. The source of this sequence is a human donor in good health (CMV status not recorded). Some clones in this sample may be carry-over from other donors' samples. The chain links TRBV7-8 to TRBJ1-1, with D unclear. Specimen: cultured CD8+ T cells from PBMCs, collected from culture after CMV antigen stimulation. CDR3 sequence: CASSFLPSDTEAFF. As DNA, the CDR3 is TGTGCCAGCAGCTTTTTGCCTTCGGATACTGAAGCTTTCTTT.